The sequence of this TCR beta chain was determined in a study of blood T cell repertoires in COVID-19. Study-wide background: Donors in the United States, Italy and Spain gave samples during acute or convalescent COVID-19.

It was within 2 weeks before study entry that exposed participants met a COVID-19 case. Clones were read by immunoSEQ multiplex PCR, and TCRdb kept only the in-frame ones, dropping some. In the table there are about 320,000 clones, 85% to 95% of which are singletons. Sequenced material: PBMCs or T cells enriched from blood (not recorded which). This receptor was taken from a woman in her 30s who had been exposed to COVID-19.

Here the CDR3 reads CASSSPGNLVGHSNTEAFF. The CDR3 DNA follows: TGCGCCAGCAGCTCCCCCGGGAATTTAGTGGGACACTCGAACACTGAAGCTTTCTTT. V and J are TRBV5-1 and TRBJ1-1; tentatively, D is TRBD1 (6 bases). The V and J ends lost 3 bases and 1 base respectively, with 25 bases between them. This CDR3 comprises 19 residues. Germline values: CDR1 SGHRS, CDR2 YFSETQ.